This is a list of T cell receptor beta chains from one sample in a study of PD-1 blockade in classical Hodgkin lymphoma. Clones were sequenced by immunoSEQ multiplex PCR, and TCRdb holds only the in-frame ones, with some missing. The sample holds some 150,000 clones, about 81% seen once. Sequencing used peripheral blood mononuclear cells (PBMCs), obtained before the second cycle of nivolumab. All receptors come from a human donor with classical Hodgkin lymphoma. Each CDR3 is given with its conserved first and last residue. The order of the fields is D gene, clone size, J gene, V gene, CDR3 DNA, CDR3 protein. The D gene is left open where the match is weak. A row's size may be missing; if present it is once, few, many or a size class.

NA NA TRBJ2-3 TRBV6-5 TGTGCCAGCAGTTACTCCCCCAGCACAGATACGCAGTATTTT CASSYSPSTDTQYF
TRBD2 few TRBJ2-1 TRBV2 TGTGCCAGCAATTGGAGGCTAGCGGGAGATGAGCAGTTCTTC CASNWRLAGDEQFF
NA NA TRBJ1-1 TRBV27 TGTGCCAGCAGGGGATTTGACAGGCACACTGAAGCTTTCTTT CASRGFDRHTEAFF
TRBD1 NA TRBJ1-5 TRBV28 TGTGCCAGCAGACATACAGGGGCCGGGAATCAGCCCCAGCATTTT CASRHTGAGNQPQHF
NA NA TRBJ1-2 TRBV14 TGTGCCAGCAGCCAAGGGAGAGGAAACTATGGCTACACCTTC CASSQGRGNYGYTF
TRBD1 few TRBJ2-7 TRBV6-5 TGTGCCAGCAGTTGGGGGACAGGGGAATACGAGCAGTACTTC CASSWGTGEYEQYF
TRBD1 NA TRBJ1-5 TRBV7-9 TGTGCCAGCAGACTTACAGGGGATCCAAATCAGCCCCAGCATTTT CASRLTGDPNQPQHF
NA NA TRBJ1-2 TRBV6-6 TGTGCCAGCAGTTACGACAGATTATCCCATGGCTACACCTTC CASSYDRLSHGYTF
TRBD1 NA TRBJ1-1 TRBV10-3 TGTGCCATCAGGGACCAGGGGGCGGGTAACACTGAAGCTTTCTTT CAIRDQGAGNTEAFF
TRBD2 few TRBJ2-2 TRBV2 TGTGCCAGCAGCGCACTAGCGGGGTACACCGGGGAGCTGTTTTTT CASSALAGYTGELFF
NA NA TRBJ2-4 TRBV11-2 TGTGCCAGCAGCTTAGACAGTGGACAGCTAGGACACATTCAGTACTTC CASSLDSGQLGHIQYF
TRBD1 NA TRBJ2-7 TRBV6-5 TGTGCCAGCAGCCGATGGGACAGGGGCTACGAGCAGTACTTC CASSRWDRGYEQYF
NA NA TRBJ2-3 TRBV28 TGTGCCAGCAGGGCAGGGGGGAGCACAGATACGCAGTATTTT CASRAGGSTDTQYF
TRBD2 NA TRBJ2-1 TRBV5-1 TGCGCCAGCAGCTTGGGTCTAACTAGCGGGAGTTGGTCCTACAATGAGCAGTTCTTC CASSLGLTSGSWSYNEQFF
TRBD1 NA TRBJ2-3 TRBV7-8 TGTGCCAGCAGCCCCCCCGGGACAGGGTTCGGCACAGATACGCAGTATTTT CASSPPGTGFGTDTQYF
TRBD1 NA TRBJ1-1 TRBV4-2 TGTGCCAGCAGCCAAGAAAAGGGTCCGGGACAGCACCAGACTGAAGCTTTCTTT CASSQEKGPGQHQTEAFF
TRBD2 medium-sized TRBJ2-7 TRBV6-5 TGTGCCAGCAGTTACTCTGCGGGAGCGGGGGAGCAGTACTTC CASSYSAGAGEQYF
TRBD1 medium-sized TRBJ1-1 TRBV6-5 TGTGCCAGCAGTTATTCTGAGACGACAGGGTCCAGAGCTTTCTTT CASSYSETTGSRAFF
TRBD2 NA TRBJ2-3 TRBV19 TGTGCCAGTAGCAGGACTAGCGGGAGCCAAAATACGCAGTATTTT CASSRTSGSQNTQYF
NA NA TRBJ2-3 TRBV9 TGTGCCAGCAGCCCTTGGTTAGGGCCCAGCACAGATACGCAGTATTTT CASSPWLGPSTDTQYF
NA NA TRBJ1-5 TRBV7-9 TGTGCCAGCTCACCGGCCGGGACGACGAATCAGCCCCAGCATTTT CASSPAGTTNQPQHF
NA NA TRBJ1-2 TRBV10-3 TGTGCCATCAGTGAGTCGGGGCAGGGAGGCTACACCTTC CAISESGQGGYTF
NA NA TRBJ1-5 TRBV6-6 TGTGCCAGCTCCCCGACGGGGAATCAGCCCCAGCATTTT CASSPTGNQPQHF
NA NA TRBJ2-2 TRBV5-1 TGCGCCAGCAGCTTTAATCAGGGTTACGCGAACACCGGGGAGCTGTTTTTT CASSFNQGYANTGELFF
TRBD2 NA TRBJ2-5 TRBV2 TGTGCCAGCAGTATTCTAGCGGGAGTAGGGGAGACCCAGTACTTC CASSILAGVGETQYF
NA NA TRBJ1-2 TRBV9 TGTGCCAGCAGGGGCGGGGACTCCGCTAACTATGGCTACACCTTC CASRGGDSANYGYTF
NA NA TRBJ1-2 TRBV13 TGTGCCAGCAGCTTAGGGGGCAGAACTAACTATGGCTACACCTTC CASSLGGRTNYGYTF
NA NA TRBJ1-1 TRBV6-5 TGTGCCAGCAGTTACGCAGGAAAACCGGGAGCTTTCTTT CASSYAGKPGAFF
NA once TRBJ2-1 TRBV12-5 TGTGCTAGTGGTTTTTCATGGGACTTCCACAATGAGCAGTTCTTC CASGFSWDFHNEQFF
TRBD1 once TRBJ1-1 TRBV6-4 TGTGCCAGCAAAGCATCGGACAGGGAGAACACTGAAGCTTTCTTT CASKASDRENTEAFF
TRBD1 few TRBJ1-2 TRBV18 TGTGCCAGCTCACCACATCCCAGGGGGAAGGGTGGCTACACCTTC CASSPHPRGKGGYTF
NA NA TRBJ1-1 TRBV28 TGTGCCAGCAGGGGCAGGAGGGGGAACACTGAAGCTTTCTTT CASRGRRGNTEAFF
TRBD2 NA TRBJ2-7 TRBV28 TGTGCCAGCAGTTTACTCTGGCGGGAGGGAAAGTACTTC CASSLLWREGKYF
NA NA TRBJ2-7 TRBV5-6 TGTGCCAGCAGCCGATGGCTAGCCTACGAGCAGTACTTC CASSRWLAYEQYF
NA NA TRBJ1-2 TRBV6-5 TGTGCCAGCAGTGAACGTGGCCCAAACTATGGCTACACCTTC CASSERGPNYGYTF
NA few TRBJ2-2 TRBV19 TGTGCCAGTAGTATGCAGACAGACACCGGGGAGCTGTTTTTT CASSMQTDTGELFF
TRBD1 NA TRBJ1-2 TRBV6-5 TGTGCCAGCACCGACAGGGCTCACGGCTACACCTTC CASTDRAHGYTF